This T cell receptor (beta chain) is drawn from a study of CXCR3-negative and CXCR3-positive naive CD8 T cells. Across the whole study: Libraries each contributed about 1.5 +/- 0.3 million TRB reads, for about 135 million in total.

Study-wide findings and caveats: Surface CD5 matched across naive subsets, and TRB CDR3 properties served to infer TCR strength. In both naive subsets diversity was comparably high, whereas memory CD8+ cells showed much lower diversity. For CXCR3-positive naive cells, TRB CDR3s were more hydrophobic than those of CXCR3-negative naive cells. Fresh PBMCs served for most assays, and CXCR3 expression fell partially after cryopreservation.

About this clonotype itself: Its cognate antigen is unknown.

This CDR3 is built from 14 residues. UMI-tagged TRB cDNA libraries were built via 5' RACE. No DNA is given; TCRdb re-called the 5' RACE reads and lists each CDR3 protein once. This table holds about 120,000 distinct CDR3 sequences. This TCR came from a human donor in good health. Some clones in this sample may be carry-over from other donors' samples. Sequenced material: naive CXCR3+ CD8+ T cells from blood. Subset indicated: CD45RO-CCR7+CD27+CD95- naive CD8+ T cells expressing CXCR3 (TNR3+). V is TRBV21-1 and J is TRBJ2-5; no DNA is available, so the TRBD1 call from TCRdb remains unchecked. TRBV21-1 is annotated as a pseudogene. This CDR3 is CASSTRRDRETQYF.